The subject of this entry is one TCR beta chain. The CDR3 sequence is 14 residues long. CDR1 SGHRS and CDR2 YFSETQ come from the germline V gene. Template switching added UMIs carrying a 6-nucleotide sample barcode. TCRalpha and TCRbeta cDNA went through nested PCRs of approximately 17 and 9 cycles, two in total. TCRdb re-called the 5' RACE reads; one entry per CDR3 protein, DNA not given. The sample data list 440,000 or so distinct CDR3 sequences. It was from whole blood, with no T cell sorting, that total RNA was isolated. The data stem from a study of monozygotic twins with inflammatory bowel disease.

The chain is built from TRBV5-1 and TRBJ2-1; without DNA, the TCRdb call of TRBD2 cannot be checked. The sample consisted of blood. The receptor was derived from a human donor with ulcerative colitis or Crohn's disease, or a healthy co-twin of an affected twin (not recorded which). The CDR3 region is CASSLLIRGNEQFF.